These 27 T cell receptor beta chains were sequenced from one sample in a study of cytomegalovirus exposure and HLA in healthy donors. Profiling relied on immunoSEQ multiplex PCR, and the TCRdb table lists in-frame clones only, not all of them. The repertoire holds about 130,000 clones, with 82% as singletons. The sample consisted of PBMCs. These receptor sequences come from a man aged 25 to 40 in good health and CMV-seropositive.

The rearrangement joins TRBV5-4 to TRBJ2-6; TRBD2 matches 9 bases. This CDR3 is 17 amino acids long. Germline CDR1 SGHNT, CDR2 YYREEE (reference sequence). J gave up 3 bases and V 2 bases, and 6 bases lay outside the gene matches. The CDR3 here is CASSFLAGTSGANVLTF. The CDR3 DNA follows: TGTGCCAGCAGCTTTCTAGCGGGGACTAGTGGGGCCAACGTCCTGACTTTC.

The J gene is TRBJ2-7, the V gene TRBV4-3; 11 nucleotides align to TRBD1. The length of the CDR3 is 17 residues. Germline V gene data show CDR1 as LGHNA and CDR2 as YSLEER. Unmatched junction bases numbered 8, after V lost 4 bases and J lost 0 bases. CDR3 sequence reads: CASSRYHGTGGSYEQYF. DNA for the CDR3: TGCGCCAGCAGCCGATATCACGGGACAGGGGGCTCCTACGAGCAGTACTTC.

V gene TRBV7-7 combines with J gene TRBJ2-2; 10 bases are shared with TRBD1. The V and J ends lost 4 bases and 8 bases, in that order; junction bases with no gene match: 13. The CDR3 sequence is 17 residues long. CDR1 and CDR2 from the germline V gene are SSHAT and FNYEAQ (reference sequence). CDR3 DNA: TGTGCCAGCAGCTCAAACCGGGACAGGGGTCCCGGAGGGGAGCTGTTTTTT. Encoded protein: CASSSNRDRGPGGELFF.

The J gene is TRBJ1-2, the V gene TRBV11-1, with D hard to call. V shed 3 bases and J shed 13 bases, with 12 bases lying between them. CDR3 length equals 11 residues. Germline V gives CDR1 SGHAT, CDR2 FQDESV (reference sequence). The CDR3 nucleotides are TGTGCCAGCAGCTTTGATCAGAACCCCACCTTC. Translating gives CASSFDQNPTF. Variable domain in full (rest from reference TRBV11-1 and TRBJ1-2): EAEVAQSPRYKITEKSQAVAFWCDPISGHATLYWYRQILGQGPELLVQFQDESVVDDSQLPKDRFSAERLKGVDSTLKIQPAELGDSAMYLCASSFDQNPTFGSGTRLTVV.

The rearrangement joins TRBV9 to TRBJ2-2, with 7 bases aligning to TRBD1. V shed 1 base and J 4 bases; nucleotides not matched to a gene: 16. Germline loops: CDR1 SGDLS, CDR2 YYNGEE. The CDR3 length is 19 residues. The CDR3 here is CASSVFRGFGQASTGELFF. DNA for the CDR3: TGTGCCAGCAGCGTATTCCGGGGATTCGGACAGGCCTCCACCGGGGAGCTGTTTTTT.

The chain couples TRBV10-3 to TRBJ2-7; weak D call: TRBD1 (5 bases). This CDR3 region has 15 residues. V lost 0 bases and J 3 bases, leaving 12 bases between the germline ends. CDR1 ENHRY and CDR2 SYGVKD come from the germline V gene. The CDR3 region has the DNA TGTGCCATCAGTGAGTCGGGGCTAGACATCTACGAGCAGTACTTC. Protein: CAISESGLDIYEQYF.

V is TRBV4-2 and J is TRBJ2-1; tentatively, D is TRBD1 (6 bases). In germline, CDR1 is LGHNA, CDR2 YNFKEQ. Between the trimmed V and J ends, which lost 0 bases and 8 bases, there was a span of 20 bases. The CDR3 is made up of 17 amino acids. For the CDR3, the DNA is TGTGCCAGCAGCCAAGATCCACAGGGCCCAACTGGGGATGAGCAGTTCTTC. Translated: CASSQDPQGPTGDEQFF.

The rearrangement joins TRBV6-1 to TRBJ2-5; 8 bases align to TRBD2. Germline V gene sequence: CDR1 MNHNS, CDR2 SASEGT. This CDR3 contains 14 residues. The V segment lost 4 bases and the J segment 4 bases; nucleotides outside the gene matches: 5. DNA for the CDR3: TGTGCCAGCAGTGGGTTTGCGGGGGGAGAGACCCAGTACTTC. Translated, it gives CASSGFAGGETQYF.

The rearrangement joins TRBV19 to TRBJ2-7; D gene unclear. Between the trimmed V and J ends, which lost 5 bases and 3 bases, there was a span of 11 bases. CDR3 length: 13 amino acids. Germline assignment: CDR1 LNHDA and CDR2 SQIVND (reference sequence). The CDR3 loop reads CASSQAAFYEQYF. The CDR3 DNA sequence: TGTGCCAGTAGTCAGGCAGCTTTCTACGAGCAGTACTTC.

The V gene is TRBV5-1, the J gene TRBJ2-7; TRBD2 matches at 10 bases. The V gene's germline CDR1 is SGHRS and CDR2 YFSETQ. Trimming at V came to 3 bases and at J to 7 bases, leaving 10 bases not matched to a gene. The CDR3 contains 15 residues. The DNA for the CDR3 is TGCGCCAGCAGCTACTGGACTAGCGGCCTAGGGGAGCAGTACTTC. Its translation is CASSYWTSGLGEQYF.

This rearrangement joins TRBV30 to TRBJ1-1; 9 bases fit TRBD1. This CDR3 has 14 residues. The junction had 8 bases not matched to a gene; V was cut back by 5 bases and J by 4 bases. Per germline, CDR1 GTSNPN and CDR2 SVGIG (reference sequence). The CDR3 is CAWGGDREGTEAFF. CDR3 DNA sequence: TGTGCCTGGGGCGGGGACAGGGAAGGCACTGAAGCTTTCTTT.

This clone occurred a few times. V usage is TRBV25-1 and J usage is TRBJ2-5; the match to TRBD1 covers 7 bases. This CDR3 is built from 15 residues. Germline CDR1 MGHDK, CDR2 SYGVNS. V trimming: 6 bases; J trimming: 3 bases; junction bases outside the gene matches: 10. This chain's CDR3 is CASSSTDRDEETQYF. CDR3 sequence (DNA): TGTGCCAGCAGCTCGACTGACAGGGATGAAGAGACCCAGTACTTC. Full variable domain (missing parts from reference TRBV25-1 and TRBJ2-5): EADIYQTPRYLVIGTGKKITLECSQTMGHDKMYWYQQDPGMELHLIHYSYGVNSTEKGDLSSESTVSRIRTEHFPLTLESARPSHTSQYLCASSSTDRDEETQYFGPGTRLLVL.

This clone was seen just once. V gene TRBV27 combines with J gene TRBJ1-2; 8 nucleotides line up with TRBD1. The length of the CDR3 is 13 residues. CDR1 is MNHEY and CDR2 is SMNVEV in the germline V gene (reference sequence). V lost 5 bases to trimming and J lost 8 bases; unmatched junction nucleotides: 7. CDR3 in amino acids: CASSGQGARGYTF. CDR3 coding DNA: TGTGCCAGCAGTGGTCAGGGGGCGCGGGGCTACACCTTC.

In this sample, this clone turned up once. The chain has TRBV29-1 and TRBJ2-3; 7 bases match TRBD1. There are 16 residues in the CDR3. The germline CDR1 and CDR2 sequences are SQVTM and ANQGSEA. V lost 4 bases to trimming and J lost 1 base; unmatched junction nucleotides: 11. The CDR3 region has the DNA TGCAGCGTTGCGGGAAGAAGGGGGCAGGGCACAGATACGCAGTATTTT. Translating it yields CSVAGRRGQGTDTQYF.

In DNA form, the CDR3 reads TGCGCCAGCAGCTTGGAGGGGACTAGCGCGTACAATGAGCAGTTCTTC. Its translation is CASSLEGTSAYNEQFF. The rearrangement links TRBV5-1 to TRBJ2-1; TRBD2 agrees at 10 bases. Unmatched junction bases numbered 4, after V lost 0 bases and J lost 4 bases. Germline values: CDR1 SGHRS, CDR2 YFSETQ. This CDR3 region has 16 residues.

This clone has at least ten counts. The V gene is TRBV5-1, the J gene TRBJ1-5; 9 nucleotides match TRBD1. This CDR3 comprises 14 residues. Germline assignment: CDR1 SGHRS and CDR2 YFSETQ. Unmatched junction bases numbered 5, after V lost 4 bases and J lost 6 bases. The CDR3 sequence is CASSHGTGSQPQHF. The DNA of the CDR3 is TGCGCCAGCAGCCACGGGACAGGGAGTCAGCCCCAGCATTTT. Full variable domain (remainder filled in from reference TRBV5-1 and TRBJ1-5): KAGVTQTPRYLIKTRGQQVTLSCSPISGHRSVSWYQQTPGQGLQFLFEYFSETQRNKGNFPGRFSGRQFSNSRSEMNVSTLELGDSALYLCASSHGTGSQPQHFGDGTRLSIL.

This clone was seen only a few times. The chain links TRBV9 to TRBJ1-6; maybe TRBD1 (5 bases). The CDR3 totals 14 residues. CDR1 and CDR2 from the germline V gene are SGDLS and YYNGEE. The ends were cut back, 3 bases at V and 10 bases at J, with 14 bases in the middle. CDR3 residues: CASSAGGGYSPLHF. Here the CDR3 DNA reads TGTGCCAGCAGCGCCGGCGGGGGGTACTCACCCCTCCACTTT.

J is TRBJ2-1 and V is TRBV4-3; a weak D match, TRBD2 (5 bases). V was clipped by 1 base and J by 1 base, with 5 bases between them. CDR3 length: 14 residues. Per germline, CDR1 LGHNA and CDR2 YSLEER. CDR3 amino acids: CASSQAGSYNEQFF. The CDR3 coding sequence is TGCGCCAGCAGCCAAGCGGGATCCTACAATGAGCAGTTCTTC.

The chain has TRBV11-3 and TRBJ2-5; 10 nucleotides align to TRBD2. Germline CDR1 and CDR2: SGHNT and YENEEA. The CDR3 is made up of 15 amino acids. The junction had 5 bases not matched to a gene; V was cut back by 2 bases and J by 5 bases. CDR3 protein: CASSLCSGRIETQYF. CDR3 in DNA: TGTGCCAGCAGCTTATGTAGCGGGAGGATCGAGACCCAGTACTTC.

This clone was counted only a few times. The rearrangement links TRBV5-1 to TRBJ1-1; D perhaps matches TRBD1 (6 bases). CDR3 length: 15 residues. V lost 0 bases to trimming and J lost 5 bases, with 14 bases between them. Germline V lookup: CDR1 SGHRS, CDR2 YFSETQ. The CDR3 nucleotides are TGCGCCAGCAGCTTGGAGGTAGGGGGGGGTACTGAAGCTTTCTTT. Translation: CASSLEVGGGTEAFF.

This chain links TRBV6-5 with TRBJ2-7; possibly TRBD2 for D (6 bases). Between the trimmed V and J ends, which lost 4 bases and 9 bases, there was a span of 16 bases. The CDR3 totals 13 residues. CDR1 and CDR2 (germline): MNHEY, SVGAGI. In DNA form, the CDR3 reads TGTGCCAGCAGTTCTCTCCCCGGGAGCGGGCAGTACTTC. It codes for CASSSLPGSGQYF.

The rearrangement joins TRBV2 to TRBJ1-2; D is perhaps TRBD1 (5 bases). Germline V CDR1 and CDR2: SNHLY, FYNNEI. Trimming stripped 5 bases from V and 0 bases from J, with 19 bases between. This CDR3 has 17 residues. For the CDR3, the DNA is TGTGCCAGCAGTCTTAAGGGGCAGGTCCTAACTAACTATGGCTACACCTTC. Translated: CASSLKGQVLTNYGYTF.

The chain is built from TRBV7-8 and TRBJ1-2, with D perhaps TRBD1 (6 bases). Germline V gene data show CDR1 as SGHVS and CDR2 as FQNEAQ. This CDR3 has 15 residues. V dropped 5 bases and J dropped 8 bases, with 21 bases sitting between them. CDR3 DNA: TGTGCCAGCAGCACCCGTGGGGGGGCGGTTAAGGGCTACACCTTC. The encoded protein is CASSTRGGAVKGYTF.

V is TRBV5-1 and J is TRBJ1-1, with D possibly being TRBD1 (5 bases). Trimming removed 4 bases from V and 6 bases from J, with 16 bases in between. The CDR3 spans 14 residues. Germline V gene sequence: CDR1 SGHRS, CDR2 YFSETQ. The CDR3 protein is CASSLLDTSSEAFF. DNA for the CDR3: TGCGCCAGCAGCCTACTGGACACCTCCTCTGAAGCTTTCTTT.

The chain has TRBV5-1 and TRBJ1-2; 9 bases line up with TRBD1. The CDR3 spans 16 residues. V trimming: 4 bases; J trimming: 5 bases; junction bases outside the gene matches: 12. Germline loops: CDR1 SGHRS, CDR2 YFSETQ. The DNA of the CDR3 is TGCGCCAGCAGCAACTCCACAGGGGGCATAGGATATGGCTACACCTTC. Translated: CASSNSTGGIGYGYTF.

The CDR3 loop reads CASSYSAGLDGGYTF. DNA for the CDR3: TGTGCCAGCAGTTACTCGGCGGGGTTGGATGGTGGCTACACCTTC. The chain is built from TRBV6-6 and TRBJ1-2; no reliable D call. This CDR3 contains 15 residues. The germline CDR1 and CDR2 sequences are MNHNY and SVGAGI (reference sequence). Trimming took off 0 bases at V and 7 bases at J, with 15 bases between the two ends.

The chain couples TRBV6-1 to TRBJ1-3; tentative D call: TRBD1 (5 bases). V lost 6 bases and J lost 5, with 11 bases in between. This CDR3 has 13 residues. Germline CDR1 MNHNS, CDR2 SASEGT. CDR3 bases: TGTGCCAGCAGGGCGGGGGGAAGAAACACCATATATTTT. The encoded protein is CASRAGGRNTIYF.